A selection of T cell receptor beta chains follows, all from one sample in a study of neurological immune-mediated disorders. TCRdb itself ran the 5' RACE reads through MiXCR, one entry per CDR3 protein. In the table there are more than 40,000 distinct CDR3 sequences, roughly 3% of which are singletons. Sequencing used PBMCs. Receptor source: a woman aged 45 to 65 with multiple sclerosis. CDR3s include the opening cysteine and the closing phenylalanine or tryptophan. The order of the fields is CDR3 protein, CDR3 DNA, V gene, J gene, D gene, clone size. A D gene is named only where the DNA matches it firmly. Each size is once, few, many, or a class for an expanded clone.

CDR3: CASSSGPPYNEQFF
DNA: TGCGCCAGCAGTTCGGGGCCACCCTACAATGAGCAGTTCTTC
V: TRBV5-1
J: TRBJ2-1
D: .
size: many

CDR3: CSAPPRGTLSGANVLTF
DNA: TGCAGTGCACCCCCGCGGGGGACGCTATCTGGGGCCAACGTCCTGACTTTC
V: TRBV20-1
J: TRBJ2-6
D: TRBD2
size: many

CDR3: CASSQDSAANIQYF
DNA: TGTGCCAGCAGCCAAGATTCGGCGGCAAACATTCAGTACTTC
V: TRBV3-1
J: TRBJ2-4
D: .
size: many

CDR3: CASSLGAAETQYF
DNA: TGCGCCAGCAGCTTGGGAGCCGCAGAGACCCAGTACTTC
V: TRBV5-1
J: TRBJ2-5
D: .
size: many

CDR3: CASSLDGGGVMNEQFF
DNA: TGTGCCAGCAGCTTAGACGGCGGGGGGGTCATGAATGAGCAGTTCTTC
V: TRBV7-2
J: TRBJ2-1
D: TRBD2
size: many

CDR3: CASSYSSGGRETQYF
DNA: TGCGCCAGCAGCTACTCGAGCGGAGGGCGAGAGACCCAGTACTTC
V: TRBV5-1
J: TRBJ2-5
D: .
size: many

CDR3: CASSQETGLLNQPQHF
DNA: TGCGCCAGCAGCCAAGAGACAGGGCTGCTTAATCAGCCCCAGCATTTT
V: TRBV4-1
J: TRBJ1-5
D: TRBD1
size: many

CDR3: CASQGTGRLSFETQYF
DNA: TGTGCCAGCCAAGGCACAGGCCGGCTAAGTTTCGAGACCCAGTACTTC
V: TRBV7-8
J: TRBJ2-5
D: .
size: many

CDR3: CASSLVGGANNQPQHF
DNA: TGTGCCAGCAGCTTAGTGGGGGGCGCAAACAATCAGCCCCAGCATTTT
V: TRBV7-2
J: TRBJ1-5
D: .
size: many

CDR3: CASSPSGREDTEAFF
DNA: TGTGCCAGCAGCCCCTCAGGTCGGGAGGACACTGAAGCTTTCTTT
V: TRBV7-9
J: TRBJ1-1
D: .
size: many

CDR3: CAISESGGKGNEQFF
DNA: TGTGCCATCAGTGAGTCTGGAGGGAAGGGCAATGAGCAGTTCTTC
V: TRBV10-3
J: TRBJ2-1
D: .
size: many

CDR3: CASSLAGGVTEAFF
DNA: TGTGCCAGCAGTTTGGCAGGGGGCGTCACTGAAGCTTTCTTT
V: TRBV12-3/TRBV12-4
J: TRBJ1-1
D: TRBD1
size: many